This T cell receptor (beta chain) was identified in a study of cytomegalovirus exposure and HLA in healthy donors. This clone was seen only once. The V end lost 2 bases, the J end lost 7 bases, and 16 bases lay between the germline ends. The CDR3 loop spans 15 amino acids. Germline V gene data show CDR1 as SGDLS and CDR2 as YYNGEE. In the PCR, 60 Vbeta and 13 Jbeta primers were used. This table comes from immunoSEQ multiplex PCR, and its TCRdb copy is limited to in-frame clones, with some not included. The table shows approximately 110,000 clones, with approximately 78% occurring only once. Material: PBMCs. J is TRBJ2-1 and V is TRBV9, with D possibly being TRBD1 (7 bases). This TCR was recovered from a woman in her forties in good health and CMV-seropositive. CDR3 sequence reads: CASSVTGASGNEQFF. DNA for the CDR3: TGTGCCAGCAGCGTTACAGGGGCGAGCGGGAATGAGCAGTTCTTC.